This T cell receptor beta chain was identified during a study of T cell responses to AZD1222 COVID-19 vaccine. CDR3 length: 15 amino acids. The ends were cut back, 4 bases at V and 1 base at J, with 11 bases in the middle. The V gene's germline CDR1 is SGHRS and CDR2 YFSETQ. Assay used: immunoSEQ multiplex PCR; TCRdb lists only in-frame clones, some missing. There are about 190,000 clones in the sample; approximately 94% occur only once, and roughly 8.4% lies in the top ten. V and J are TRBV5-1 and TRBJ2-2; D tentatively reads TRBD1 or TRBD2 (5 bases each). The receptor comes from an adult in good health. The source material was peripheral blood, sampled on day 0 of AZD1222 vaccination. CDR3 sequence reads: CASSLLGQNTGELFF. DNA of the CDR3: TGCGCCAGCAGCCTACTAGGACAGAACACCGGGGAGCTGTTTTTT.